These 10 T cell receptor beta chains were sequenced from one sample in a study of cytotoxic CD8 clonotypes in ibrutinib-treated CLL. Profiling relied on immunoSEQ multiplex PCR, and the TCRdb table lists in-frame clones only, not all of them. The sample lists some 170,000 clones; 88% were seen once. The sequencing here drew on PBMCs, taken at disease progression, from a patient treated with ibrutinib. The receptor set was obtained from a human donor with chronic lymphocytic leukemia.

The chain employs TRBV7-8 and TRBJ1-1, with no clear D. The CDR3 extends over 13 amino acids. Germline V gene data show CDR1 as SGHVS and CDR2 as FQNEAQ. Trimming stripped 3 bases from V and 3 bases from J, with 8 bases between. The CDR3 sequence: CASSLTYDTEAFF. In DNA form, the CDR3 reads TGTGCCAGCAGCTTGACTTACGACACTGAAGCTTTCTTT.

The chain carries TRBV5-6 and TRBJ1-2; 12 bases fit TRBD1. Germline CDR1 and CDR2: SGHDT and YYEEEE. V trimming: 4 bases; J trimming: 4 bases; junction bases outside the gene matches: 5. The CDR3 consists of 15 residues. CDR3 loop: CASSAGTGGVYGYTF. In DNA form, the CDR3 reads TGTGCCAGCAGCGCCGGGACAGGGGGCGTCTATGGCTACACCTTC.

The DNA for the CDR3 is TGCAGCGTTGCCTTTCGGGAGTCGATGGGCGAGCAGTACTTC. Translating gives CSVAFRESMGEQYF. The chain has TRBV29-1 and TRBJ2-7; maybe TRBD2 (6 bases). Germline V gene sequence: CDR1 SQVTM, CDR2 ANQGSEA. Trimming left V 4 bases short and J 6 bases short, with 19 bases between. The CDR3 runs to 14 residues.

CDR3 bases: TGTGCCAGCACTGACGGGGGGATACAAACCTACGAGCAGTACTTC. Its protein product is CASTDGGIQTYEQYF. V and J are TRBV7-9 and TRBJ2-7; TRBD2 matches 7 bases. Unmatched junction bases numbered 11, after V lost 7 bases and J lost 2 bases. Germline CDR1 is SEHNR and CDR2 is FQNEAQ (reference sequence). CDR3 length: 15 amino acids.

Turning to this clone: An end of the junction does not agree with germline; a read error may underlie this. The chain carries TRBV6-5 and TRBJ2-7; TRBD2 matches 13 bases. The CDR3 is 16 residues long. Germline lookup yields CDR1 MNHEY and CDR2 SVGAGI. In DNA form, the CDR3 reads TGTGCCAGCAGTTCCTTGGGACTAGCGGGATATCTTCTCTTGCACTTC. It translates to CASSSLGLAGYLLLHF.

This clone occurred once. CDR3 nucleotides: TGTGCCAGCAGCTTAGATTGGGGCAGCGATACGCAGTATTTT. It specifies CASSLDWGSDTQYF. This rearrangement joins TRBV7-2 to TRBJ2-3; a possible D gene is TRBD1 (5 bases). Deletions cut 1 base from V and 6 bases from J, with 11 bases between. Per germline, CDR1 SGHTA and CDR2 FQGNSA. The CDR3 loop spans 14 amino acids.

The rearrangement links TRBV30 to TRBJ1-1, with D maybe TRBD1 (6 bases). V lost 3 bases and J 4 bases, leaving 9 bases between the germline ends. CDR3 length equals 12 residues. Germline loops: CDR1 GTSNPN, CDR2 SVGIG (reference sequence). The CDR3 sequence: CAWSRDTTEAFF. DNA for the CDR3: TGTGCCTGGAGCAGGGACACCACTGAAGCTTTCTTT.

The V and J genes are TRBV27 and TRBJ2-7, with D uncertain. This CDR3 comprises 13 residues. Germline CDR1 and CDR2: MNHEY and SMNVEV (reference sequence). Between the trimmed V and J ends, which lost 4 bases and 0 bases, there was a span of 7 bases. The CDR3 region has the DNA TGTGCCAGCAGTTCCCGCCCCTCCTACGAGCAGTACTTC. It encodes CASSSRPSYEQYF.

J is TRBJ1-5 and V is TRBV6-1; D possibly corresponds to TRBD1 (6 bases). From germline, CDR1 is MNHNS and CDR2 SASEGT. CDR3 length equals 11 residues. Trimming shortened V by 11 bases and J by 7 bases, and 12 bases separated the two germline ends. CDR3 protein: CAGGLWQPQHF. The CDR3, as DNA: TGTGCCGGGGGGCTGTGGCAGCCCCAGCATTTT.

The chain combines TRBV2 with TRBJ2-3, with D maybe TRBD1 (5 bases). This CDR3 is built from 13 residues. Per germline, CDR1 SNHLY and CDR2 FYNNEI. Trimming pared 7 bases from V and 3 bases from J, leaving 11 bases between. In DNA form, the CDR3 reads TGTGCCAGCATTCCAGGGAAGACAGATACGCAGTATTTT. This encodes CASIPGKTDTQYF.